This T cell receptor (beta chain) was found in a study of shared clonotypes between healthy human individuals (TCRdb year 2020). About the investigation overall: The cohort comprised two women and a few men aged 18 to 49 years. For each donor, CD4 naive and CD4 memory were each given three plates, CD8 naive was given two plates, and CD8 memory was given one plate. The study deeply sequenced blood TCR repertoires of five healthy adults to estimate repertoire size and the extent of clonotype sharing between individuals. Libraries were prepared and TCR repertoires were sequenced by different laboratories using diverse techniques, in order to increase sequencing depth and limit assay-specific biases. Leukapheresis yielded between about 0.94 and 8.9 billion PBMCs per donor.

A remark on this clone: No antigen is known for it. Base qualities are not at hand, and no much larger clone is one base apart.

CD8 naive samples consisted of CD45RO-negative cells that were positively selected for CCR7, yielding a CD45RA+CCR7+ population without TemRA cells. Donors were healthy HIV-negative adults with no recently reported acute infections or vaccinations. All donors were Caucasian adults living in Nashville, Tennessee, USA. After blood collection by leukapheresis, PBMCs were isolated using Ficoll-Histopaque density gradient centrifugation and then cryopreserved in the vapor phase of liquid nitrogen. Purity and quantity of every magnetically sorted T cell population were checked by analytical flow cytometry. Each sorted fraction had its genomic DNA isolated and then quantified by UV absorbance on a Nanodrop 2000c. Using the deep immunoSEQ assay, multiplex PCR amplified TCR CDR3 regions from genomic DNA. Extracted genomic DNA from each cell subset was spread evenly across all wells of several immunoSEQ 96-well plates, with each plate serving as a replicate. For sorted subsets, approximately 210 ng of genomic DNA, equivalent to roughly 30,000 T cell genomes, went into each replicate PCR. The purified libraries were quantified using a Qubit 3.0 fluorometer, sized with a Bioanalyzer 2100, and then quantified again using the KAPA Library Quantification kit. Every immunoSEQ 96-well plate was sequenced on a separate single-read 150-cycle Illumina NextSeq 550 flow cell. Processing in the source paper ran as follows. Because the immunoSEQ output held only junctional sequences and lacked quality scores, the filtering could not match the filtering applied to full-length reads. Sequences were annotated with PyIR, a Python wrapper for IgBLAST v1.9, using IMGT germline references to assign V/J genes and CDR3. Reads with weak V/J assignments (E-value above 1e-6), missing CDR3, stop codons, out-of-frame junctions, or ambiguous translated residues were removed. V3J clonotypes were defined by identical inferred V gene, J gene, and CDR3 amino acid sequence. The percentage overlap between two repertoires was calculated by dividing the number of shared unique clonotypes by the size of the smaller repertoire. Three approaches were used to assess repertoire richness: RTK rarefaction, the Chao1 estimator, and Recon v2.1 estimates of unobserved clonotypes. OLGA was used to compute generation probabilities for all TCRbeta clonotypes that the gDNA method yielded from a handful of donors. TCRdb limited this immuneACCESS table to in-frame rearrangements with V and J called. A share of clones is missing; checked studies link under half to unresolved V genes, and the rest is unexplained. V and J calls and clone size follow that table, whereas D and trimming were derived from the DNA. In this sample the table shows some 2 million clones, 85% to 95% of which occur a single time. The biggest ten clones account for 0.95% to 1.5% of the sample.

After removal of 0 bases from V and 5 bases from J, the junction retains 4 bases not matched to a gene. CDR1 ENHRY and CDR2 SYGVKD were looked up in the germline V gene. Reading from cysteine to phenylalanine, the CDR3 counts 17 amino acids. Kept here is only the CDR3 DNA, which spans 51 bases and is read in frame from base 1. What the work shows at the level of the full study, not this receptor alone: Only blood was sampled, and tissue TCR repertoires likely differ from those in blood. Because the study included only a small number of donors, the genetic and exposure-history diversity represented was limited. Compared with non-shared clonotypes, the clonotypes found in all four sorted-subset donors had higher generation probabilities. Based on pairwise subsampling, the degree of clonotype sharing among donors was expected to be affected by sequencing depth. Across a handful of donors, approximately 5% of naive CD4, roughly 3.8% of naive CD8, 2% to 2.5% of memory CD4, and over 0.35% of memory CD8 clonotypes were shared. Even with the large sequencing depth, rarefaction of the sorted-subset datasets indicated that sequencing was incomplete. Estimated clonotype richness was generally larger for naive than for memory subsets.

This receptor was obtained from a man between 18 and 29 years old in good health. The material sequenced was naive CD8+ T cells sorted from blood. Taken with the paper, the label for cell subset or site translates to: CD45RA+CCR7+. The chain was built from TRBV10-3 and TRBJ2-1, with 13 bases aligning to TRBD2. The sequenced DNA is TGTGCCATCAGTGAGTCGGCGGGACTAGCGGGAAACAATGAGCAGTTCTTC. Its coded protein is CAISESAGLAGNNEQFF.